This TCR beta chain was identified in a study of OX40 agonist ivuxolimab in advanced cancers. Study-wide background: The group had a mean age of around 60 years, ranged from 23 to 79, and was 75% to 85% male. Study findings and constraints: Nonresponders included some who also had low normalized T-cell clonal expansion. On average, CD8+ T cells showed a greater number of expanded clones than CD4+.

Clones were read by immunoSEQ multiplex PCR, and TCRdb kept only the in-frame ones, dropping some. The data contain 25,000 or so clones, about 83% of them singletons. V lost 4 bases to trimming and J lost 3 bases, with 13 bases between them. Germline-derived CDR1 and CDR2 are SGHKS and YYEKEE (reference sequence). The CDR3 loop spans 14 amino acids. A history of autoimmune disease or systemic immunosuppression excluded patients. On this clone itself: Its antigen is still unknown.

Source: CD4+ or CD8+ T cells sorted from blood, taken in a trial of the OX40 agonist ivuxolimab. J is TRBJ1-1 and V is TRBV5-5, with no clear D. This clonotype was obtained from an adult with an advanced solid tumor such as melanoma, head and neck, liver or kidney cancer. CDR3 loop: CASSPSDWDTEAFF. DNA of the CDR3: TGTGCCAGCAGCCCTTCCGACTGGGACACTGAAGCTTTCTTT.